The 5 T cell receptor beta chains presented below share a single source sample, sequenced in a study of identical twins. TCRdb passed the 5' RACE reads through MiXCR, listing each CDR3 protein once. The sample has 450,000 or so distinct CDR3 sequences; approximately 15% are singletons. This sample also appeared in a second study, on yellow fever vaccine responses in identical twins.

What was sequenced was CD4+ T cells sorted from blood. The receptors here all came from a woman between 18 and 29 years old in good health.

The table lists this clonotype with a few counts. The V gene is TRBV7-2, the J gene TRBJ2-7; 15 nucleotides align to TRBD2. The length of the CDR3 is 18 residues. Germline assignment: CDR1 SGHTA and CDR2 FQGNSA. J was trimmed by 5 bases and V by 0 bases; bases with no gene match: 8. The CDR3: CASSLAGLAGGSPHEQYF. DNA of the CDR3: TGTGCCAGCAGCTTAGCTGGACTAGCGGGAGGGAGCCCCCACGAGCAGTACTTC.

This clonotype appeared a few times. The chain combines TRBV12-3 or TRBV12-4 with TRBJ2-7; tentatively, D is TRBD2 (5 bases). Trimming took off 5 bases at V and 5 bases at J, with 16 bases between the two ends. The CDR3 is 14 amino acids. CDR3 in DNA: TGTGCCAGCAGTCCACGGACTCGGTCGGACGAGCAGTACTTC. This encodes CASSPRTRSDEQYF.

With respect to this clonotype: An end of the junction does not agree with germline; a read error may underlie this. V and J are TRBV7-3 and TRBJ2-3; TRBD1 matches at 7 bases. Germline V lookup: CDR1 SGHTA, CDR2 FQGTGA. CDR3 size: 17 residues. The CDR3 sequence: CTSSLGDRDPSTDTQYF. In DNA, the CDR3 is TGTACCAGCAGCCTCGGTGACAGGGACCCTAGCACAGATACGCAGTATTTT.

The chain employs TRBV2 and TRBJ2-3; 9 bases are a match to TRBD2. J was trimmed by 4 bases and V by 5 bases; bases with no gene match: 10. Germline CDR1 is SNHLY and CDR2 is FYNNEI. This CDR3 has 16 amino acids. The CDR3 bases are TGTGCCAGCAGTTACAGCGGGACTAGCTTTGCAGATACGCAGTATTTT. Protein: CASSYSGTSFADTQYF. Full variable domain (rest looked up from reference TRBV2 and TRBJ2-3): EPEVTQTPSHQVTQMGQEVILRCVPISNHLYFYWYRQILGQKVEFLVSFYNNEISEKSEIFDDQFSVERPDGSNFTLKIRSTKLEDSAMYFCASSYSGTSFADTQYFGPGTRLTVL.

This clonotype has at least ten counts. This chain's CDR3 is CASSYRGSGTDTQYF. CDR3 sequence (DNA): TGTGCCAGCAGTTACAGGGGGTCTGGCACAGATACGCAGTATTTT. This rearrangement joins TRBV6-5 to TRBJ2-3, with D perhaps TRBD1 (6 bases). Germline V lookup: CDR1 MNHEY, CDR2 SVGAGI. Trimming cost V 2 bases and J 1 base, with 10 bases left between them. The CDR3 extends over 15 amino acids.